Detailed here is one T cell receptor (beta chain). As yet, its antigen is unknown. The CDR3 has 14 amino acids. Germline CDR1 reads LNHDA; CDR2 reads SQIVND (reference sequence). V gave up 5 bases and J gave up 7 bases; unmatched junction bases: 7. These data come from a study of T cells in Graves' hyperthyroidism and ophthalmopathy. TCR beta CDR3 regions were amplified from RNA transcripts. An initial round of RT-PCR targeting the TCR CDR3 relied on the HTBI primer set. TCRdb reprocessed the multiplex PCR reads with MiXCR, giving one entry per CDR3 protein. The sample consists of approximately 400,000 distinct CDR3 sequences, approximately 19% of them appearing once. Whole-study results and caveats: By a 13 V-J model, ophthalmopathy was set apart from stable hyperthyroidism. Among thyroid clonotypes expanded above 0.001, most also appeared in blood.

V usage is TRBV19 and J usage is TRBJ1-1; 10 positions match TRBD1. The receptor was derived from a woman between 18 and 29 years old with Graves' hyperthyroidism. Sequencing input: blood. DNA for the CDR3: TGTGCCAGTAGTGCCCGGGACAGGGGCCTTGAAGCTTTCTTT. Translated: CASSARDRGLEAFF.